What follows are 10 T cell receptor beta chains derived from one specimen sequenced in a study of monozygotic twins with inflammatory bowel disease. Reanalyzing the 5' RACE reads, TCRdb keeps one entry per CDR3 protein, without DNA. This sample's clone table lists under 150,000 distinct CDR3 sequences. Material: blood. The receptors come from a human donor with ulcerative colitis or Crohn's disease, or a healthy co-twin of an affected twin (not recorded which).

The V call is TRBV5-1, the J call TRBJ2-1; TCRdb lists TRBD1, though no DNA is available to test this call. The CDR3 runs to 16 residues. Germline V gene sequence: CDR1 SGHRS, CDR2 YFSETQ. CDR3 sequence reads: CASSRNTGGGNNEQFF. The entire variable domain, with the rest obtained from reference TRBV5-1 and TRBJ2-1, is as follows: KAGVTQTPRYLIKTRGQQVTLSCSPISGHRSVSWYQQTPGQGLQFLFEYFSETQRNKGNFPGRFSGRQFSNSRSEMNVSTLELGDSALYLCASSRNTGGGNNEQFFGPGTRLTVL.

The chain combines TRBV5-1 with TRBJ2-7. Germline V gene data show CDR1 as SGHRS and CDR2 as YFSETQ. This CDR3 contains 14 residues. The CDR3 is CASSLDGQYYEQYF.

This rearrangement joins TRBV6-5 to TRBJ2-1; TCRdb's D gene call, TRBD1, goes unchecked for lack of DNA. Germline V gene lookup returns CDR1 MNHEY and CDR2 SVGAGI. The CDR3 spans 15 residues. CDR3 in amino acids: CASSLQGTTYNEQFF.

V and J are TRBV7-9 and TRBJ1-2; TCRdb's D gene call, TRBD1, goes unchecked for lack of DNA. CDR3 size: 15 residues. In germline, CDR1 is SEHNR, CDR2 FQNEAQ (reference sequence). This CDR3 is CASRGQGARGYGYTF.

The chain couples TRBV3-1 to TRBJ2-1; the D call from TCRdb, TRBD1, cannot be confirmed without DNA. This CDR3 region has 18 residues. Germline V gene data show CDR1 as LGHDT and CDR2 as YNNKEL (reference sequence). This chain's CDR3 is CASSQDGVFMGDMDEQFF.

CDR3 region: CASQDGARGRTNTEAFF. J is TRBJ1-1 and V is TRBV6-1; without DNA, the TCRdb call of TRBD1 cannot be checked. Germline assignment: CDR1 MNHNS and CDR2 SASEGT. The CDR3 sequence is 17 residues long.

The chain couples TRBV5-1 to TRBJ2-7. The CDR3 has 14 amino acids. CDR1 is SGHRS, CDR2 YFSETQ, per germline. The CDR3: CASTWGTDSYEQYF. Supplemented by reference TRBV5-1 and TRBJ2-7, the full variable domain reads KAGVTQTPRYLIKTRGQQVTLSCSPISGHRSVSWYQQTPGQGLQFLFEYFSETQRNKGNFPGRFSGRQFSNSRSEMNVSTLELGDSALYLCASTWGTDSYEQYFGPGTRLTVT.

The CDR3 loop reads CASGRDVDSGNTIYF. V and J are TRBV6-1 and TRBJ1-3; without DNA, the TCRdb call of TRBD1 cannot be checked. The CDR3 length is 15 residues. Per the germline V gene, CDR1 is MNHNS and CDR2 is SASEGT.

This chain links TRBV6-1 with TRBJ2-3. The V gene's germline CDR1 is MNHNS and CDR2 SASEGT. The CDR3 consists of 15 residues. The CDR3 sequence: CATGEGRSPTDTQYF.

The rearrangement joins TRBV29-1 to TRBJ2-5; TCRdb indicates TRBD2, and absent DNA this call remains unverified. Germline V gene sequence: CDR1 SQVTM, CDR2 ANQGSEA. The CDR3 extends over 15 amino acids. CDR3 residues: CSVHSERGALWTQYF.